This entry features one T cell receptor (beta chain) sequence. The antigen remains unidentified. Over chemoradiotherapy, repertoires were sampled more than once. The data stem from a study of chemoradiotherapy in HPV16-positive cancers. Study information: A couple of HPV16-positive patients' cells yielded candidate HPV-specific clones and common motifs.

Study-level results: Better recurrence-free survival went with HPV-responsive T-cell expansion in HPV16-positive patients. Only two HPV16-positive patients supplied the functional HPV-specificity definition.

This CDR3 comprises 15 residues. Trimming shortened V by 4 bases and J by 6 bases, and 17 bases separated the two germline ends. Germline-derived CDR1 and CDR2 are SGHRS and YFSETQ. Using immunoSEQ multiplex PCR, the repertoire was profiled, and TCRdb retains in-frame clones only, with some absent. Altogether over 7,000 clones are present, roughly nine tenths being singletons, with the ten largest covering 11% to 15%. The sequence derives from a human donor with HPV-associated anogenital cancer. This specimen was blood, taken from a patient who underwent chemoradiotherapy. The J gene is TRBJ1-5, the V gene TRBV5-1; D is unresolved. CDR3 residues: CASSTGPQAGQPQHF. The CDR3 nucleotides read TGCGCCAGCAGCACCGGACCTCAAGCGGGTCAGCCCCAGCATTTT. Combining the CDR3 with reference TRBV5-1 and TRBJ1-5 gives the whole variable domain KAGVTQTPRYLIKTRGQQVTLSCSPISGHRSVSWYQQTPGQGLQFLFEYFSETQRNKGNFPGRFSGRQFSNSRSEMNVSTLELGDSALYLCASSTGPQAGQPQHFGDGTRLSIL.